The source of this T cell receptor (beta chain) is a study of graft-versus-host responses after intestinal transplantation. Study context: Transplantation in recipients was multivisceral, liver-intestinal, or isolated intestinal. Every transplant recipient was induced with anti-thymocyte globulin, then maintained on tacrolimus and steroids for around 3 years.

Overall study findings and caveats: GvH clones appeared in recipient marrow, some first in ileum or blood.

A remark on this clone: Its antigen is undetermined.

The CDR3 is 15 residues long. CDR1 is SNHLY and CDR2 is FYNNEI in the germline V gene. The ends lost 6 bases at V and 4 bases at J; junction bases unmatched: 9. Generated by immunoSEQ multiplex PCR, the TCRdb table keeps only in-frame clones and is missing some. The table records 90,000 to 100,000 clones, roughly 86% of them present only once. The source of this sequence is a human patient who received an intestinal transplant, so some T cells may come from the graft donor. The sequencing used PBMCs, collected 255 days after intestinal transplant. V is TRBV2 and J is TRBJ2-5; 9 bases are a match to TRBD1. CDR3 in DNA: TGTGCCAGCAGCGGAGGACAGGGGACGTTAGAGACCCAGTACTTC. Its protein is CASSGGQGTLETQYF.